This entry lists 8 T cell receptor beta chains sequenced from one sample in a study of neurological immune-mediated disorders (dated by TCRdb to the late 2010s). Library preparation used 5' RACE. TCRdb lists the instrument as Illumina HiSeq 2500. TCRdb trimmed public reads at Q25 via fastp, called clones via MiXCR and kept in-frame beta chains. Records with the same CDR3 protein are collapsed into one entry carrying the most frequent genes and DNA. This sample comprises 20,000 to 30,000 distinct CDR3 sequences, over 2% of them detected only once. Roughly 2% of the sample is taken by the ten largest. The source material was PBMCs. All receptors derive from a woman aged 50 to 60 with multiple sclerosis.

This clonotype has ten or more counts. The rearrangement links TRBV20-1 to TRBJ2-1; D possibly corresponds to TRBD2 (6 bases). The V end was cut by 1 base, the J end by 0 bases, with 10 bases between. The CDR3 runs to 15 residues. CDR1 and CDR2 from the germline V gene are DFQATT and SNEGSKA (reference sequence). The CDR3 DNA reads TGCAGTGCTAGAGCGGGAGCCACCTCCTACAATGAGCAGTTCTTC. Translating gives CSARAGATSYNEQFF.

This clonotype is medium-sized within its sample. The V call is TRBV11-2, the J call TRBJ2-1; 11 positions agree with TRBD2. Germline CDR1 reads SGHAT; CDR2 reads FQNNGV. The junction had 3 bases not matched to a gene; V was cut back by 1 base and J by 4 bases. This CDR3 has 16 residues. The CDR3 nucleotides are TGTGCCAGCAGCTTAGGCATAGCGGGAGGGTACAATGAGCAGTTCTTC. It is translated as CASSLGIAGGYNEQFF.

This clonotype was seen at least ten times. The V and J genes are TRBV27 and TRBJ2-1; TRBD2 matches at 8 bases. The length of the CDR3 is 15 residues. J was trimmed by 7 bases and V by 7 bases; bases with no gene match: 12. CDR1 is MNHEY and CDR2 is SMNVEV in the germline V gene (reference sequence). The CDR3 coding sequence is TGTGCCAGCATTAACGGGGGGGCCGGCTGGAATGAGCAGTTCTTC. This codes for CASINGGAGWNEQFF.

Ten or more counts support this clonotype. V and J are TRBV2 and TRBJ1-2, with D unclear. V was clipped by 9 bases and J by 4 bases, with 12 bases between them. The CDR3 covers 12 residues. From germline, CDR1 is SNHLY and CDR2 FYNNEI. The CDR3 coding sequence is TGTGCCAGTGCTAGGGTCACCTATGGCTACACCTTC. Protein product: CASARVTYGYTF.

In its sample, this clonotype was seen many times. The chain has TRBV18 and TRBJ2-3; D might be TRBD1 (5 bases). Germline V gives CDR1 KGHSH, CDR2 LQKENI. Deletions cut 2 bases from V and 3 bases from J, with 12 bases between. The CDR3 contains 15 residues. CDR3 nucleotides: TGTGCCAGCTCACCAAATCGCGCAGGGACAGATACGCAGTATTTT. Protein product: CASSPNRAGTDTQYF.

This clonotype has at least ten counts. The rearrangement links TRBV15 to TRBJ1-5; D call uncertain. In germline, CDR1 is LNHNV, CDR2 YYDKDF (reference sequence). This CDR3 is built from 15 residues. Trimming cost V 1 base and J 1 base, with 8 bases left between them. The CDR3 bases are TGTGCCACCAGCAGAGGGGGAGGGAGCAATCAGCCCCAGCATTTT. Its translation is CATSRGGGSNQPQHF.

This clonotype showed up just a few times. The chain recombines TRBV4-1 with TRBJ2-5, with D hard to call. V lost 4 bases and J 4 bases, leaving 10 bases between the germline ends. This CDR3 comprises 13 residues. CDR1 is MGHRA and CDR2 is YSYEKL in the germline V gene. The CDR3 DNA sequence: TGCGCCAGCAGCCCCGATTTCGCAGAGACCCAGTACTTC. Its protein is CASSPDFAETQYF.

This clonotype was seen at least ten times. The chain carries TRBV29-1 and TRBJ1-1; D possibly corresponds to TRBD1 (6 bases). The CDR3 length is 12 residues. Germline CDR1 is SQVTM and CDR2 is ANQGSEA. Trimming took 7 bases from V and 5 from J, leaving 14 bases between them. This chain's CDR3 is CSESSGATEAFF. In DNA form, the CDR3 reads TGCAGCGAATCTTCAGGGGCAACTGAAGCTTTCTTT.